This T cell receptor (beta chain) was observed in a study of blood T cell repertoires in COVID-19. This clone has ten or more counts. Germline values: CDR1 SGHVS, CDR2 FQNEAQ. The J segment lost 9 bases and the V segment lost 4 bases, leaving 8 bases of the junction unmatched. The CDR3 is 14 residues long. Per the original data handling: Reference gene primer amplification gave nucleated cell count estimates. Sequencing used immunoSEQ multiplex PCR; TCRdb keeps in-frame clones, though not all of them. That table gives V, J and clone size, and the DNA gave D and trimming. The table lists around 67,000 clones, roughly three quarters of them singletons.

The chain is built from TRBV7-8 and TRBJ2-4, with 8 bases identical to TRBD2. Sample: peripheral blood. The receptor was derived from a human donor in a cohort sampled during active COVID-19. The CDR3 DNA sequence: TGTGCCAGCAGCTCAGATGGCGCGGGGGGCATTCAGTACTTC. Amino acids: CASSSDGAGGIQYF.